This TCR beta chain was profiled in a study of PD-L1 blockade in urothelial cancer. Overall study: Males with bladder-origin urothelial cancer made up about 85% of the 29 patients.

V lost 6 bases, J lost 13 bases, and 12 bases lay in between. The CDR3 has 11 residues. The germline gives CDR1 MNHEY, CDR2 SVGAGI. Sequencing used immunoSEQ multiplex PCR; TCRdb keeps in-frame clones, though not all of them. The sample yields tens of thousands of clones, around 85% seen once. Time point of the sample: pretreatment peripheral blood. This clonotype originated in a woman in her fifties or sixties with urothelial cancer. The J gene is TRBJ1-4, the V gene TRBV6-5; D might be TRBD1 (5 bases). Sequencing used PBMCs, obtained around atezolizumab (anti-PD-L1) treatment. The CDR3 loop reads CASSPGQGLFF. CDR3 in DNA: TGTGCCAGCAGCCCAGGCCAGGGACTGTTTTTT.